This T cell receptor beta chain was obtained from a study of cytomegalovirus exposure and HLA in healthy donors. This CDR3 region has 19 residues. CDR1 is SEHNR and CDR2 is FQNEAQ in the germline V gene (reference sequence). Trimming removed 6 bases from V and 4 bases from J; junction bases left unmatched: 20. Overall study results and limits: A later analysis appeared to link common viral pathogens to several of the most significant clusters. Among immune exposure information, only CMV serostatus was available. V- and J-gene trimming of TCR beta was linked (in a later analysis) to a missense DCLRE1C variant.

The PCR used 60 Vbeta and 13 Jbeta primers. Sequenced by immunoSEQ multiplex PCR; TCRdb stores in-frame clones only, minus some. In the table there are more than 95,000 clones, over 60% of which are singletons. Concerning this clone: Its antigen remains unknown.

This TCR came from a man aged 60 to 75 in good health and CMV-seropositive. The chain couples TRBV7-9 to TRBJ2-3, with 9 positions matching TRBD2. The sequenced sample consisted of PBMCs. CDR3 DNA sequence: TGTGCCAGCAGTTCCTTTGGCGGGGGGGCCGGTAAAATCGCAGATACGCAGTATTTT. As protein: CASSSFGGGAGKIADTQYF.